The 29 T cell receptor beta chains presented below share a single source sample, sequenced in a study of OX40 agonist ivuxolimab in advanced cancers. Data came from immunoSEQ multiplex PCR; TCRdb stores just in-frame clones and leaves some out. The sample has around 62,000 clones; approximately 90% are singletons. The sequencing used CD4+ or CD8+ T cells sorted from blood, collected in a trial of the OX40 agonist ivuxolimab. These receptors were taken from an adult with an advanced solid tumor such as melanoma, head and neck, liver or kidney cancer.

This clone has only one observation. The chain joins TRBV11-3 to TRBJ2-2, with 13 bases fitting TRBD2. The V segment lost 5 bases and the J segment 4 bases; nucleotides outside the gene matches: 4. Germline-derived CDR1 and CDR2 are SGHNT and YENEEA. CDR3 length: 16 residues. CDR3 DNA sequence: TGTGCCAGCAGCAAGACTAGCGGGAGGACCACCGGGGAGCTGTTTTTT. It codes for CASSKTSGRTTGELFF.

The chain links TRBV5-1 to TRBJ1-4; D may be TRBD1 (5 bases). From germline, CDR1 is SGHRS and CDR2 YFSETQ. CDR3 length: 15 amino acids. The ends were cut back, 1 base at V and 3 bases at J, with 10 bases in the middle. Written as DNA, the CDR3 is TGCGCCAGCAGCTTGACAGGCATGGCTAATGAAAAACTGTTTTTT. The encoded protein is CASSLTGMANEKLFF.

The chain uses TRBV2 and TRBJ1-1, with 7 bases identical to TRBD1. CDR1 and CDR2 from the germline V gene are SNHLY and FYNNEI. CDR3 length: 17 residues. V lost 6 bases to trimming and J lost 5 bases; unmatched junction nucleotides: 18. The CDR3 bases are TGTGCCAGCAGCCGCGACAGGGAGGGTGGCTCGCGAACTGAAGCTTTCTTT. This translates into CASSRDREGGSRTEAFF.

About this clone: One junction end disagrees with the germline gene, perhaps due to a read error. The chain links TRBV7-7 to TRBJ2-1, with 8 bases lining up with TRBD2. Germline V lookup: CDR1 SSHAT, CDR2 FNYEAQ (reference sequence). This CDR3 is 16 amino acids long. The CDR3 loop is CASSLRLAGGDNEQFF. The CDR3 DNA reads TGTGCTAGCAGCTTACGTCTCGCGGGAGGAGACAATGAGCAGTTCTTC. The whole variable domain, filled in from reference TRBV7-7 and TRBJ2-1, reads GAGVSQSPRYKVTKRGQDVTLRCDPISSHATLYWYQQALGQGPEFLTYFNYEAQPDKSGLPSDRFSAERPEGSISTLTIQRTEQRDSAMYRCASSLRLAGGDNEQFFGPGTRLTVL.

The chain joins TRBV27 to TRBJ2-6; 9 bases fit TRBD2. The CDR3 has 17 amino acids. V dropped 3 bases and J dropped 0; count of bases not matched to a gene: 3. Germline V gene sequence: CDR1 MNHEY, CDR2 SMNVEV (reference sequence). CDR3 sequence: CASSLTSGISGANVLTF. The CDR3, as DNA: TGTGCCAGCAGTTTGACTAGCGGAATCTCTGGGGCCAACGTCCTGACTTTC.

The rearrangement links TRBV30 to TRBJ1-5; 9 bases are shared with TRBD1. Losses at the gene ends were 3 bases for V and 4 bases for J; bases not matched to a gene: 7. The germline V gene encodes CDR1 GTSNPN and CDR2 SVGIG (reference sequence). The CDR3 has 15 amino acids. The CDR3 nucleotides are TGTGCCTGGAGGCCCGGACAGGGGCCAAATCAGCCCCAGCATTTT. Translating it yields CAWRPGQGPNQPQHF. Together with reference TRBV30 and TRBJ1-5, the CDR3 gives the full variable domain: SQTIHQWPATLVQPVGSPLSLECTVEGTSNPNLYWYRQAAGRGLQLLFYSVGIGQISSEVPQNLSASRPQDRQFILSSKKLLLSDSGFYLCAWRPGQGPNQPQHFGDGTRLSIL.

This rearrangement joins TRBV27 to TRBJ2-3; 15 bases are shared with TRBD2. Germline values: CDR1 MNHEY, CDR2 SMNVEV (reference sequence). The length of the CDR3 is 23 residues. Trimming took 2 bases from V and 0 from J; bases not matched to a gene: 18. The DNA for the CDR3 is TGTGCCAGCAGTTTACCAACCCCAGGGGAGAGGACTAGCGGGAGGGGTAGCACAGATACGCAGTATTTT. This translates into CASSLPTPGERTSGRGSTDTQYF.

DNA of the CDR3: TGTGCCAGCTCACCAACCAGGGGGGTTGGGGAAAAACTGTTTTTT. It yields the protein CASSPTRGVGEKLFF. The chain couples TRBV18 to TRBJ1-4, with 7 bases lining up with TRBD1. Unmatched junction bases numbered 8, after V lost 2 bases and J lost 8 bases. CDR3 length: 15 residues. CDR1 and CDR2 (germline): KGHSH, LQKENI.

The chain carries TRBV7-8 and TRBJ1-1; D not certain. Looked up from germline, CDR1 is SGHVS and CDR2 is FQNEAQ. Trimming removed 4 bases from V and 6 bases from J, with 15 bases in between. The CDR3 covers 14 residues. The CDR3 reads CASSSDPFRAEAFF. The DNA for the CDR3 is TGTGCCAGCAGCTCAGACCCATTTAGGGCTGAAGCTTTCTTT.

The chain recombines TRBV9 with TRBJ1-4; a possible D gene is TRBD1 (5 bases). Trimming cost V 0 bases and J 8 bases, with 17 bases left between them. The CDR3 covers 16 residues. Germline V lookup: CDR1 SGDLS, CDR2 YYNGEE. CDR3 sequence (DNA): TGTGCCAGCAGCGTAGGGGTGGCGGGGCGGCAGGAAAAACTGTTTTTT. Protein sequence: CASSVGVAGRQEKLFF.

The genes are TRBV6-5 and TRBJ2-7; possibly TRBD1 for D (6 bases). Germline lookup yields CDR1 MNHEY and CDR2 SVGAGI. This CDR3 is built from 15 residues. Trimming removed 5 bases from V and 0 bases from J, with 14 bases in between. The CDR3 DNA reads as TGTGCCAGCAGTAACCGGGACATCATCTCCTACGAGCAGTACTTC. It translates to CASSNRDIISYEQYF.

This sequence joins TRBV11-2 and TRBJ1-2; D uncertain. CDR3 length: 14 amino acids. The V and J ends lost 0 bases and 4 bases respectively, with 9 bases between them. Germline assignment: CDR1 SGHAT and CDR2 FQNNGV. The CDR3 nucleotides read TGTGCCAGCAGCTTAGACTTCTGGAGCTATGGCTACACCTTC. This codes for CASSLDFWSYGYTF.

The chain couples TRBV7-8 to TRBJ1-1; D is unresolved. The germline CDR1 and CDR2 sequences are SGHVS and FQNEAQ. Between the trimmed V and J ends, which lost 2 bases and 5 bases, there was a span of 9 bases. CDR3 length equals 13 residues. CDR3 sequence reads: CASSLLQVTEAFF. The CDR3 nucleotides are TGTGCCAGCAGCTTACTCCAGGTGACTGAAGCTTTCTTT.

The rearrangement links TRBV7-9 to TRBJ1-3, with a tentative D call TRBD1 (6 bases). Germline V gives CDR1 SEHNR, CDR2 FQNEAQ (reference sequence). Trimming cost V 4 bases and J 0 bases, with 13 bases left between them. The CDR3 runs 16 residues. CDR3 bases: TGTGCCAGCAGCTACCCCGGGACAACCTCTGGAAACACCATATATTTT. Translated: CASSYPGTTSGNTIYF.

The chain joins TRBV2 to TRBJ1-5; no reliable D call. Germline V CDR1 and CDR2: SNHLY, FYNNEI. This CDR3 contains 12 residues. Trimming cost V 10 bases and J 4 bases, with 11 bases left between them. CDR3 in amino acids: CATGHRNQPQHF. In nucleotides, the CDR3 is TGTGCCACCGGCCATCGTAATCAGCCCCAGCATTTT.

The chain couples TRBV11-2 to TRBJ2-1; 9 bases map to TRBD2. V was pared by 2 bases and J by 3 bases, with 8 bases of the junction left unmatched. The CDR3 totals 17 residues. From germline, CDR1 is SGHAT and CDR2 FQNNGV. The CDR3 DNA follows: TGTGCCAGCAGCTTAACCCCGGGACTAGCCAACTACAATGAGCAGTTCTTC. It encodes CASSLTPGLANYNEQFF.

The chain joins TRBV28 to TRBJ1-2; D perhaps matches TRBD1 (6 bases). Germline assignment: CDR1 MDHEN and CDR2 SYDVKM. The CDR3 sequence is 15 residues long. Trimming removed 6 bases from V and 7 bases from J, with 21 bases in between. The CDR3 nucleotides read TGTGCCAGCAGCACCGGACAGACTAGGAGCTCTGGCTACACCTTC. This encodes CASSTGQTRSSGYTF.

This clone was detected only a few times. The chain has TRBV19 and TRBJ1-2; tentative D call: TRBD1 (6 bases). V was clipped by 5 bases and J by 4 bases, with 17 bases between them. Germline V lookup: CDR1 LNHDA, CDR2 SQIVND (reference sequence). The length of the CDR3 is 15 residues. DNA of the CDR3: TGTGCCAGTAGTCTCGGGCTGAACAGGGCCTATGGCTACACCTTC. This codes for CASSLGLNRAYGYTF.

This chain connects TRBV5-1 to TRBJ2-1; 12 positions agree with TRBD2. Germline V gives CDR1 SGHRS, CDR2 YFSETQ. The CDR3 extends over 15 amino acids. V gave up 3 bases and J gave up 7 bases; unmatched junction bases: 5. In DNA, the CDR3 is TGCGCCAGCAGCTCTCTAGCGGGAGGGTCGAATGAGCAGTTCTTC. Its protein is CASSSLAGGSNEQFF.

The J gene is TRBJ2-4, the V gene TRBV10-2; the match to TRBD1 covers 7 bases. Germline lookup yields CDR1 WSHSY and CDR2 SAAADI. The CDR3 sequence is 15 residues long. Trimming removed 3 bases from V and 6 bases from J; junction bases left unmatched: 8. CDR3 nucleotides: TGCGCCAGCAGTGAAGGACAGGCCCTACGAAACATTCAGTACTTC. As protein: CASSEGQALRNIQYF.

The J gene is TRBJ2-3, the V gene TRBV6-5, with D possibly called TRBD1 or TRBD2 (5 bases each). Germline-derived CDR1 and CDR2 are MNHEY and SVGAGI. The CDR3 extends over 14 amino acids. The ends were cut back, 6 bases at V and 2 bases at J, with 12 bases in the middle. The CDR3 DNA follows: TGTGCCAGCAGGCCGGGACCACCCACAGATACGCAGTATTTT. Amino acids: CASRPGPPTDTQYF.

V gene TRBV7-2 combines with J gene TRBJ1-4; 9 nucleotides agree with TRBD1. The length of the CDR3 is 16 residues. With V trimmed by 1 base and J by 3 bases, 3 bases remained unmatched. The germline V gene encodes CDR1 SGHTA and CDR2 FQGNSA. The CDR3 region is CASSLGDRVANEKLFF. In nucleotides, the CDR3 is TGTGCCAGCAGCTTAGGGGACAGGGTTGCTAATGAAAAACTGTTTTTT.

CDR3 residues: CASSPQGSRETQYF. The CDR3 DNA sequence: TGTGCCAGCAGTCCACAGGGAAGCAGAGAGACCCAGTACTTC. V gene TRBV6-5 combines with J gene TRBJ2-5; the D gene is possibly TRBD1 (6 bases). The CDR3 spans 14 residues. The germline V and J ends were trimmed by 5 bases and 4 bases, with 14 bases remaining between them. Germline V gene lookup returns CDR1 MNHEY and CDR2 SVGAGI.

The chain uses TRBV5-1 and TRBJ1-4; D might be TRBD1 (6 bases). Germline V gene lookup returns CDR1 SGHRS and CDR2 YFSETQ. The CDR3 is 14 amino acids. V dropped 4 bases and J dropped 3 bases, with 10 bases sitting between them. CDR3 bases: TGCGCCAGCAGCAACGGGACATCTAATGAAAAACTGTTTTTT. Translation gives CASSNGTSNEKLFF.

Here the CDR3 DNA reads TGTGCCAGCAGCAAAGTTACAGGGTCCCCGCCAGCCAAAAACATTCAGTACTTC. Translated: CASSKVTGSPPAKNIQYF. V usage is TRBV21-1 and J usage is TRBJ2-4; TRBD1 is the table's D call, not checked against the DNA. TRBV21-1 is assigned pseudogene status. The CDR3 has 18 residues.

V is TRBV2 and J is TRBJ2-1; 9 positions match TRBD2. J was trimmed by 2 bases and V by 4 bases; bases with no gene match: 6. Germline V gives CDR1 SNHLY, CDR2 FYNNEI. The CDR3 consists of 16 residues. The CDR3 bases are TGTGCCAGCAGTGCCCGGACTAGCGCAGCCTACAATGAGCAGTTCTTC. It specifies CASSARTSAAYNEQFF.

This clone was seen more than once but under ten times. The gene calls are TRBV5-6 and TRBJ1-1; the D is unclear. The V gene lost 7 bases and the J gene lost 0 bases, with 19 bases spanning the gap. CDR1 and CDR2 (germline): SGHDT, YYEEEE. The CDR3 runs 16 residues. CDR3 loop: CASQWHSTILNTEAFF. The DNA for the CDR3 is TGTGCCAGCCAGTGGCACAGCACTATTCTGAACACTGAAGCTTTCTTT.

The V gene is TRBV7-6, the J gene TRBJ2-1, with 8 positions matching TRBD1. Germline CDR1 SGHVS, CDR2 FNYEAQ. This CDR3 spans 14 amino acids. V shed 5 bases and J 8 bases; nucleotides not matched to a gene: 8. DNA for the CDR3: TGTGCCAGCAGCCGCCGACAGGGGTATGATGAGCAGTTCTTC. It is translated as CASSRRQGYDEQFF.

V usage is TRBV12-5 and J usage is TRBJ2-5; the D gene could be TRBD1 or TRBD2 (6 bases each). There are 14 residues in the CDR3. V lost 4 bases, J lost 5 bases, and 14 bases lay in between. Germline CDR1 LGHNT, CDR2 FRNRAP. The CDR3 spells CASGYSGGLETQYF. In DNA form, the CDR3 reads TGTGCTAGTGGTTACTCCGGGGGCTTGGAGACCCAGTACTTC.